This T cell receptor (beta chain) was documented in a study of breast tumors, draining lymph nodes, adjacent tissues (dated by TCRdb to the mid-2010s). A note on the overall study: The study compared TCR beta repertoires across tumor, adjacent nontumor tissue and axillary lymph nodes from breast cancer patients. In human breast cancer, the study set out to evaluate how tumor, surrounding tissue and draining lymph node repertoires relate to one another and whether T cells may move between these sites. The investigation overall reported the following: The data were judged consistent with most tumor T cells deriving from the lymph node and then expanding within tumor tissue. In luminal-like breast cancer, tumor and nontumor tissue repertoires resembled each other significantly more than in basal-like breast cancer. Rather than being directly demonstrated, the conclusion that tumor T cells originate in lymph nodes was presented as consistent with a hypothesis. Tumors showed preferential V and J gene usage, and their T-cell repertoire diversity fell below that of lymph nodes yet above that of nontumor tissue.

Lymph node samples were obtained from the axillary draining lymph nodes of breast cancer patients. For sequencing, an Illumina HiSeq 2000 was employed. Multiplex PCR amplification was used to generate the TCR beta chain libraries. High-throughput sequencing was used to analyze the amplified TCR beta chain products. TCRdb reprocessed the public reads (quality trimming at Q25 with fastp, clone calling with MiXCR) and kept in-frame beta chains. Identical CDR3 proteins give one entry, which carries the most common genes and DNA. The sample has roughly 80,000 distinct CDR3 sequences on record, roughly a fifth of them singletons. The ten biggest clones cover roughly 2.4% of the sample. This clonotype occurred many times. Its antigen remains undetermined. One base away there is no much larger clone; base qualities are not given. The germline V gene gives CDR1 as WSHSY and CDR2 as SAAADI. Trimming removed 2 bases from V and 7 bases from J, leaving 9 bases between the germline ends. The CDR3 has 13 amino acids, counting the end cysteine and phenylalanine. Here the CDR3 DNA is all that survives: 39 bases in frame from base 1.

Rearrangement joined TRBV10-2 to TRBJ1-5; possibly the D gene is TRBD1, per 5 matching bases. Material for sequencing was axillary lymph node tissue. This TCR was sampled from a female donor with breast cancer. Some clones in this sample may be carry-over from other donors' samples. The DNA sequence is TGCGCCAGCAGTGAGGGCAGGGTCCAGCCCCAGCATTTT. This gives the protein CASSEGRVQPQHF.